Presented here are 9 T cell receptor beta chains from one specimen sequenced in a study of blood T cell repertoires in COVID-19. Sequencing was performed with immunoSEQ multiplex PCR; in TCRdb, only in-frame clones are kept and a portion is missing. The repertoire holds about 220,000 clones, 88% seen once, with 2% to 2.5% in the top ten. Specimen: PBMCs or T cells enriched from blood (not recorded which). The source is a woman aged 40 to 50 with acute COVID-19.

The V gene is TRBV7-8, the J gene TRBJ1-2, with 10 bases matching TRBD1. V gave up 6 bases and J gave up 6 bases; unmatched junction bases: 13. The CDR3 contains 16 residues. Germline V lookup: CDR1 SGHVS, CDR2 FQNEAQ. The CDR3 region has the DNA TGTGCCAGCAGTACCGCCGGGACAGGGGCAGGGCATGGCTACACCTTC. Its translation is CASSTAGTGAGHGYTF.

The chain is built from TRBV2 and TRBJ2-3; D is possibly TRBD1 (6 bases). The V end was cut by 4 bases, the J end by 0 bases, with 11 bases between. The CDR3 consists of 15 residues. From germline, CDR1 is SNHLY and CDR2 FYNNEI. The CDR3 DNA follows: TGTGCCAGCAGTGGAGGGGGAACTAGCACAGATACGCAGTATTTT. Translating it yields CASSGGGTSTDTQYF. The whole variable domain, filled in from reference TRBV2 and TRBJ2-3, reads EPEVTQTPSHQVTQMGQEVILRCVPISNHLYFYWYRQILGQKVEFLVSFYNNEISEKSEIFDDQFSVERPDGSNFTLKIRSTKLEDSAMYFCASSGGGTSTDTQYFGPGTRLTVL.

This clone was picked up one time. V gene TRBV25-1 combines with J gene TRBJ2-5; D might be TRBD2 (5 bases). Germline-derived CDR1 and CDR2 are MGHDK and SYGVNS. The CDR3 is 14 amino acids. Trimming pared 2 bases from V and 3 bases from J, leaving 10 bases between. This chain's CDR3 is CASSEPGSKETQYF. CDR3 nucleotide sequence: TGTGCCAGCAGTGAACCGGGGTCAAAAGAGACCCAGTACTTC.

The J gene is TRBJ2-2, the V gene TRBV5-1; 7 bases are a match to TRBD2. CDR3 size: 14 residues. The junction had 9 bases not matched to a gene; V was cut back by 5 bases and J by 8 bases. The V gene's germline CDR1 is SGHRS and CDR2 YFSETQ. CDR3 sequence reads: CASRLGLLNGELFF. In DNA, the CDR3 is TGCGCCAGCAGGCTGGGACTACTTAATGGGGAGCTGTTTTTT.

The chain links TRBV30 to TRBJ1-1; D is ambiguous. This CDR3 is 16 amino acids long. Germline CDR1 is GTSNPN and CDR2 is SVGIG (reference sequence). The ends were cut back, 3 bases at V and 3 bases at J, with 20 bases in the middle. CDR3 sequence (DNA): TGTGCCTGGAGGCCGATAGGCCGCACCGGGGACACTGAAGCTTTCTTT. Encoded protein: CAWRPIGRTGDTEAFF.

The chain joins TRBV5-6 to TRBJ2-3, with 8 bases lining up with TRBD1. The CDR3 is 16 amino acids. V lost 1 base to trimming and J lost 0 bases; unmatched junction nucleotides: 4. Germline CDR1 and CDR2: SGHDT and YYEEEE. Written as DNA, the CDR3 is TGTGCCAGCAGCTTGTCCGGACAGGGAAGCACAGATACGCAGTATTTT. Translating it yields CASSLSGQGSTDTQYF.

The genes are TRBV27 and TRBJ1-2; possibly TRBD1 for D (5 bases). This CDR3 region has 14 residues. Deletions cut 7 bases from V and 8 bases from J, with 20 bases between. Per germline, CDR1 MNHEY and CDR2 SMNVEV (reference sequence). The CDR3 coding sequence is TGTGCCAGCACCTCAGGGCGGGATCCTCGCGGCTACACCTTC. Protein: CASTSGRDPRGYTF.

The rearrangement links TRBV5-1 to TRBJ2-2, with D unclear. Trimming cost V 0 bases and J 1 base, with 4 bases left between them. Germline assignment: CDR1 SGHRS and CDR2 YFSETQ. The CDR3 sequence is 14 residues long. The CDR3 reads CASSLGRNTGELFF. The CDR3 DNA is TGCGCCAGCAGCTTGGGTAGGAACACCGGGGAGCTGTTTTTT.

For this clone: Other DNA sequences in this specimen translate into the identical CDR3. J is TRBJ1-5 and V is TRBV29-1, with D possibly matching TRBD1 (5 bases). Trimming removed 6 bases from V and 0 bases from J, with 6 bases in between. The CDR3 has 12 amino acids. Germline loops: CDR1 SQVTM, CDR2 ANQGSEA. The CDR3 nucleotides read TGCAGCGTACAGGATAGCAATCAGCCCCAGCATTTT. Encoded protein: CSVQDSNQPQHF.